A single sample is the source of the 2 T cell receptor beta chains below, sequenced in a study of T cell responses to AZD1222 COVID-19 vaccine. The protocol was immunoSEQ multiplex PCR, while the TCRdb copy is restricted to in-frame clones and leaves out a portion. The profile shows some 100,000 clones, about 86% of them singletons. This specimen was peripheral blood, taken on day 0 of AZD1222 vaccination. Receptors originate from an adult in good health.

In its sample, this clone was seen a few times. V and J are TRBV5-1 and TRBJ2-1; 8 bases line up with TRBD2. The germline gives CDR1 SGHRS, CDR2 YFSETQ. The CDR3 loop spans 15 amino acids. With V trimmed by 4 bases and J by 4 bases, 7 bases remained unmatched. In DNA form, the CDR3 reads TGCGCCAGCAGCCGCCAGCGGGAGAGATACAATGAGCAGTTCTTC. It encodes CASSRQRERYNEQFF.

The CDR3 DNA reads TGTGCCATCAGTGATGACAGGGGAGGTGGCTACACCTTC. Translated: CAISDDRGGGYTF. This chain uses TRBV10-3 with TRBJ1-2; 8 nucleotides match TRBD1. After removal of 3 bases from V and 7 bases from J, the junction contained 4 bases not matched to a gene. This CDR3 is built from 13 residues. Germline CDR1 and CDR2: ENHRY and SYGVKD.